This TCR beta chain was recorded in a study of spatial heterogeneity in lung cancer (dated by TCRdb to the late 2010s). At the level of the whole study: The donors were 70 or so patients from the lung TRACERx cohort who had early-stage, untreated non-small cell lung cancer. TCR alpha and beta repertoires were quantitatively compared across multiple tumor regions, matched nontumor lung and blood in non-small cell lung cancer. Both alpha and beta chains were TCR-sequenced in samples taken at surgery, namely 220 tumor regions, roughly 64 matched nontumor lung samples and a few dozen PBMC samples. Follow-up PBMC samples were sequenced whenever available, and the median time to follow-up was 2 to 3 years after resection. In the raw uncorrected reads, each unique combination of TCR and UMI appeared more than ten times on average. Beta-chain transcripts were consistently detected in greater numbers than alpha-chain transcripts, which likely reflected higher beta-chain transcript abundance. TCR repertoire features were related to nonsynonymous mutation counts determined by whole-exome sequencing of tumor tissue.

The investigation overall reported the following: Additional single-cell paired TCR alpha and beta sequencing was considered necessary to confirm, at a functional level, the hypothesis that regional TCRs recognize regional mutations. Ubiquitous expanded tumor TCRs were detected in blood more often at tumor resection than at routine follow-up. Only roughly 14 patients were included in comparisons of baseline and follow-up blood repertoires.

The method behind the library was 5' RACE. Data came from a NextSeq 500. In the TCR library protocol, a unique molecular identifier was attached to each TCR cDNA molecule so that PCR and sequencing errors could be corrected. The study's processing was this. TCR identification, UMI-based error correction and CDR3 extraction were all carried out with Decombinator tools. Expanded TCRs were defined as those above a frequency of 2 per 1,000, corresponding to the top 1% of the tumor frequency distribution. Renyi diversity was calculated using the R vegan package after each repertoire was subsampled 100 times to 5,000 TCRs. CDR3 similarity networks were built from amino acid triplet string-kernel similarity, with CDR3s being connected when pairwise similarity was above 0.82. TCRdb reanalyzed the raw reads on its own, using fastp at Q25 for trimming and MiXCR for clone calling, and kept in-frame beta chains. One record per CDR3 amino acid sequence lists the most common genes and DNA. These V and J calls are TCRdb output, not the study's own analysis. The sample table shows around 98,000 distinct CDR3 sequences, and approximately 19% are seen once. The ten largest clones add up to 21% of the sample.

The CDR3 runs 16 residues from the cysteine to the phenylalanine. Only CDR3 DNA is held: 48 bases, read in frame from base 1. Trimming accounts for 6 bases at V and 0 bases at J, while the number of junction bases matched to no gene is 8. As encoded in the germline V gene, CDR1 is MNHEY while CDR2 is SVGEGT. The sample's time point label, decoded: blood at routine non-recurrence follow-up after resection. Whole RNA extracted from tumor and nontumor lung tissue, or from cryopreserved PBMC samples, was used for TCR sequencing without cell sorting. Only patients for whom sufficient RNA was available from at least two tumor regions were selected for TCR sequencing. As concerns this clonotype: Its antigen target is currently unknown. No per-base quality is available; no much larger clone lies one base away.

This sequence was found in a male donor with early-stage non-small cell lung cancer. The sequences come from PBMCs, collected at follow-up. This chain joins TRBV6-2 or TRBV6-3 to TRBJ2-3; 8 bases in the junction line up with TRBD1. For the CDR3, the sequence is CASRVPGQASTDTQYF. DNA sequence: TGTGCCAGCAGAGTACCGGGACAGGCGAGCACAGATACGCAGTATTTT.